This entry describes one T cell receptor beta chain. This sample is part of a study of cytomegalovirus exposure and HLA in healthy donors. Germline V gives CDR1 LNHDA, CDR2 SQIVND (reference sequence). The V end was cut by 5 bases, the J end by 7 bases, with 15 bases between. The CDR3 contains 14 residues. The PCR was carried out with 60 Vbeta primers and 13 Jbeta primers. In the study's own analysis: The authors later counted roughly 79 million unique TCR beta chains, approximately 12 million of them shared. TCRdb keeps only in-frame clones here, not all; method: immunoSEQ multiplex PCR. V and J calls and clone size are as listed in that table; D and trimming were resolved from the DNA. Of about 69,000 clones listed, around 70% are singletons.

The chain is built from TRBV19 and TRBJ2-1, with D unresolved. The sample comprised PBMCs. The sequence derives from a woman aged 25 to 39 in good health and CMV-seropositive. The CDR3 region is CASSDRSPRNEQFF. CDR3 DNA sequence: TGTGCCAGTAGTGATCGATCCCCGAGGAATGAGCAGTTCTTC. The variable domain in full, completed from reference TRBV19 and TRBJ2-1, reads DGGITQSPKYLFRKEGQNVTLSCEQNLNHDAMYWYRQDPGQGLRLIYYSQIVNDFQKGDIAEGYSVSREKKESFPLTVTSAQKNPTAFYLCASSDRSPRNEQFFGPGTRLTVL.